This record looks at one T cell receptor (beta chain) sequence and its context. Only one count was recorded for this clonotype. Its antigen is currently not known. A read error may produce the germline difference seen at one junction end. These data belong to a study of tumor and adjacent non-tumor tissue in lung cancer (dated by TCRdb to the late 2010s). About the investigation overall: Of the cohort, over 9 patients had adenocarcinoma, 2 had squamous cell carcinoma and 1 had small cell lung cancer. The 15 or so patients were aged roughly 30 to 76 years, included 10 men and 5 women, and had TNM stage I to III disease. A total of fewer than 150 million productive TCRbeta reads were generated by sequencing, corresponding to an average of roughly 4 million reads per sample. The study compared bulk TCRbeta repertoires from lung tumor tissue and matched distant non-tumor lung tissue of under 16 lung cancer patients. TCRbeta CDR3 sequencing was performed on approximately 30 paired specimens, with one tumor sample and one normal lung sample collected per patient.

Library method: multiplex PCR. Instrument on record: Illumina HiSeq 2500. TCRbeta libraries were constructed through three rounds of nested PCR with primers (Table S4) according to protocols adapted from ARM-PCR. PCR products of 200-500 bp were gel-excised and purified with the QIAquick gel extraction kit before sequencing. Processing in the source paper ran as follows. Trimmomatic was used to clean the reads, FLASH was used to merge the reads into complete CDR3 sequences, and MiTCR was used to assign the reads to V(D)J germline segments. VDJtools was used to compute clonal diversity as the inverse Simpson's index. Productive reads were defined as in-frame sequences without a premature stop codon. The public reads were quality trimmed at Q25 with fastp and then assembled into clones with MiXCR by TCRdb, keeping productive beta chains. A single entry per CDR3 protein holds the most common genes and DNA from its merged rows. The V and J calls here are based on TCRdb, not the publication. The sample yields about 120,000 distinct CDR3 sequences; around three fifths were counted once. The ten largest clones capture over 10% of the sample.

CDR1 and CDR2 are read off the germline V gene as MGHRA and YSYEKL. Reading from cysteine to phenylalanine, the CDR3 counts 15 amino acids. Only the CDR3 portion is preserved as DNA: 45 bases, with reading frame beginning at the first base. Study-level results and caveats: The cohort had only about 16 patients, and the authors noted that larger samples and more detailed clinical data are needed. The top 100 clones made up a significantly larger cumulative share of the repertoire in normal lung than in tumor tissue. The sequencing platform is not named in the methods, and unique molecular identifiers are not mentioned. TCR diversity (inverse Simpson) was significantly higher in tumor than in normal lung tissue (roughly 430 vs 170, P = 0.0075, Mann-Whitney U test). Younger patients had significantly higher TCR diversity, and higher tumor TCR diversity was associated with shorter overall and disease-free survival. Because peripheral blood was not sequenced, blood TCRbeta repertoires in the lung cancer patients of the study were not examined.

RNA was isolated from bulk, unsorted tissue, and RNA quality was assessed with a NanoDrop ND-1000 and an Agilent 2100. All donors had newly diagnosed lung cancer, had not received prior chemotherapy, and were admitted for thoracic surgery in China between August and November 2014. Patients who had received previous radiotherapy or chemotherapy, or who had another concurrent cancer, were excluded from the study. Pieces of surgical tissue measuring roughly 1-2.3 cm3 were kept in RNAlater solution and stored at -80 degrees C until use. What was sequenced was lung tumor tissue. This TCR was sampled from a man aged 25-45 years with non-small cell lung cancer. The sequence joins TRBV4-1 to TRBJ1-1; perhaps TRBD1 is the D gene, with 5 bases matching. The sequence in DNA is TGCGCCAGCAGCCAACAGGGAGGGGCGGAGACTGGAGCTTTCTTT. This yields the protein CASSQQGGAETGAFF.